This T cell receptor (beta chain) originates from a study of shared clonotypes between healthy human individuals. The CD4+ fraction was divided into a CD45RA+ naive subset and a CD45RA-negative memory subset. As regards this clone: Its antigen remains unknown.

Using immunoSEQ multiplex PCR, the repertoire was profiled, and TCRdb retains in-frame clones only, with some absent. The data hold 2,500,000 or so clones, with 85% to 95% observed a single time. Findings and caveats of the study: Some clonotypes were shared by all four sorted-subset donors, while others were not shared. The non-shared ones had lower generation probabilities than the shared ones.

This TCR came from a man younger than 35 in good health. The sequenced material came from naive CD4+ T cells sorted from blood. Documented subset: CD45RA+ positively selected.

The CDR3 loop is CASSFVEDTEAFF. CDR3 sequence (DNA): TGTGCCAGCAGCTTCGTAGAGGACACTGAAGCTTTCTTT. The chain recombines TRBV11-2 with TRBJ1-1; D not certain. The CDR3 runs 13 residues. CDR1 is SGHAT and CDR2 is FQNNGV in the germline V gene. V lost 3 bases, J lost 3 bases, and 8 bases lay in between.